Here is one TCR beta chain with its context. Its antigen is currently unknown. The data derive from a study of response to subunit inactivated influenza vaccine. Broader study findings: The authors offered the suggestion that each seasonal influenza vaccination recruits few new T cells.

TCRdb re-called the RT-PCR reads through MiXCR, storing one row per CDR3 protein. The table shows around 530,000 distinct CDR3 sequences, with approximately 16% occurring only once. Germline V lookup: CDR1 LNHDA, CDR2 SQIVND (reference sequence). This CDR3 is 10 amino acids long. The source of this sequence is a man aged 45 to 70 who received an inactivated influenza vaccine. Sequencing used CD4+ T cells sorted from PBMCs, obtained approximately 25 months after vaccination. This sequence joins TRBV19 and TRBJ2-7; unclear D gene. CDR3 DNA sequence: TGTGACATTACCCACTACGAGCAGTACTTC. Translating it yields CDITHYEQYF.